This section outlines one TCR beta chain sequence together with its context. Its target is not known. This entry comes from a study of cytomegalovirus exposure and HLA in healthy donors. The study's findings and limits: Presence/absence analyses assumed roughly uniform sequencing depth across donors. Reportedly, HLA-A and HLA-B alleles of most subjects were accurately predicted from TCR beta. When analyzed later, a missense DCLRE1C variant was found to be linked to TCR beta V- and J-gene trimming.

It was with 60 Vbeta and 13 Jbeta primers that the PCR ran. Profiled with immunoSEQ multiplex PCR; TCRdb holds only in-frame clones, not every one. The table includes 200,000 to 250,000 clones, around 85% detected once. Per the germline V gene, CDR1 is SGHNT and CDR2 is YYREEE (reference sequence). The CDR3 covers 14 residues. J was trimmed by 4 bases and V by 4 bases; bases with no gene match: 5. The source of this sequence is a human donor in good health. The sample consisted of PBMCs. The J gene is TRBJ1-2, the V gene TRBV5-4; 9 nucleotides line up with TRBD1. DNA for the CDR3: TGTGCCAGCAGCCTGGGGGACAGGGTCTATGGCTACACCTTC. Protein sequence: CASSLGDRVYGYTF.